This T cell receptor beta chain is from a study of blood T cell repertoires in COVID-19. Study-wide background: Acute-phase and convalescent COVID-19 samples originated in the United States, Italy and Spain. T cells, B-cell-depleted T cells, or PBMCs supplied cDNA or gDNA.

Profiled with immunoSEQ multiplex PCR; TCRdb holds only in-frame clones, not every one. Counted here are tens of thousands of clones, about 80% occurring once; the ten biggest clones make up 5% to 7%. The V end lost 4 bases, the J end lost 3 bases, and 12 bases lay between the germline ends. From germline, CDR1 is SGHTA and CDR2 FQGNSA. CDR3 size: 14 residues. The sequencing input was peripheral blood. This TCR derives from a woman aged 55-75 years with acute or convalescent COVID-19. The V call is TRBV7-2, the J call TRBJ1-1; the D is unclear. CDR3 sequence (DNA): TGTGCCAGCAGCTACACGGGTTTCGACACTGAAGCTTTCTTT. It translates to CASSYTGFDTEAFF.